This record concerns one TCR beta chain sequence. Its antigen is still unknown. Isolation yielded PBMCs, at least 6 million per sample, in every case. The data were taken from a study of blood T cells in healthy people across ages. For the study at large: When template switching was applied, about one barcoded beta molecule was captured per two T cells.

It was with a sample-barcoded 5' primer and a J-beta primer mix that a second PCR of roughly 7 to 12 cycles was run. One entry per CDR3 protein results from TCRdb running MiXCR on the 5' RACE reads. The table includes 700,000 or so distinct CDR3 sequences, 22% detected once. CDR3 length equals 11 residues. The germline gives CDR1 SQVTM, CDR2 ANQGSEA. Study-level results: Age advanced and TCR beta diversity per million T cells fell, roughly linearly.

This rearrangement joins TRBV29-1 to TRBJ2-7; D is unclear. The J call could be wrong; TRBJ2-1 is a better fit for the DNA end. The receptor's source is a man aged 65 to 79 in good health. The material sequenced was blood. This CDR3 is CSVEDPGEQFF. In nucleotides, the CDR3 is TGCAGCGTTGAAGATCCCGGGGAGCAGTTCTTC.